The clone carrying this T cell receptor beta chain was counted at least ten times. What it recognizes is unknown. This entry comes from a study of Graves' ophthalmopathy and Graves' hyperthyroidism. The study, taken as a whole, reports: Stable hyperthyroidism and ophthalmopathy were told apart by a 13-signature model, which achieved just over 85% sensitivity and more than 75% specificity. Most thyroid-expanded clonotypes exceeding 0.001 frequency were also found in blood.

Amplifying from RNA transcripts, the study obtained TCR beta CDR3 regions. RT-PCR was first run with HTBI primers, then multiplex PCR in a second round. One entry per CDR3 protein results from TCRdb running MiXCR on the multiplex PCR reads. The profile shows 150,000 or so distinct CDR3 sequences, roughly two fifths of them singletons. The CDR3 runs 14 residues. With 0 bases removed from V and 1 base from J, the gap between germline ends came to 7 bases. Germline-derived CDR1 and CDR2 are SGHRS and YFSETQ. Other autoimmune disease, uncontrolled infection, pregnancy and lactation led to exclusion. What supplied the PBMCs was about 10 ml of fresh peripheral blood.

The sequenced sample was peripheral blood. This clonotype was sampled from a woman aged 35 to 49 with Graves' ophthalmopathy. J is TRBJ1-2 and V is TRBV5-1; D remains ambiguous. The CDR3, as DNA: TGCGCCAGCAGCTTGGACAGCTATAACTATGGCTACACCTTC. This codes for CASSLDSYNYGYTF.